The clone carrying this T cell receptor (beta chain) was found many times. The source of the sample is a study of T-cell reconstitution after alpha-beta-depleted transplantation in children. The CDR3 has 13 amino acids. Per the germline V gene, CDR1 is SEHNR and CDR2 is FQNEAQ (reference sequence). The V and J ends lost 5 bases and 3 bases, in that order; junction bases with no gene match: 1. As it was prepared, the TCRbeta library received unique molecular identifiers. TCRdb analysed the PCR reads with MiXCR anew, one entry per CDR3 protein. The sample has 190,000 or so distinct CDR3 sequences, 6.5% to 7.5% seen once.

The receptor's source is a human donor who donated a stem cell graft to a child with Wiskott-Aldrich syndrome. This rearrangement joins TRBV7-9 to TRBJ2-5; 9 nucleotides line up with TRBD1. The specimen comprised PBMCs from the stem cell graft donor, sampled from the stem cell graft. The CDR3 sequence is CASSRDREETQYF. As DNA, the CDR3 is TGTGCCAGCAGCCGGGACAGGGAAGAGACCCAGTACTTC.